These 10 T cell receptor beta chains were all obtained from the same sample, sequenced in a study of blood T cell repertoires in COVID-19. Profiled with immunoSEQ multiplex PCR; TCRdb holds only in-frame clones, not every one. In the table there are around 100,000 clones, 91% of which are singletons. The sequenced sample was peripheral blood. The source of these receptors is a man younger than 35 with acute or convalescent COVID-19.

The chain links TRBV5-6 to TRBJ2-5; TRBD1 matches 7 bases. The CDR3 extends over 16 amino acids. The germline V gene encodes CDR1 SGHDT and CDR2 YYEEEE. V shed 0 bases and J 2 bases; nucleotides not matched to a gene: 7. The CDR3 nucleotides are TGTGCCAGCAGCTTGGACACGCCGGGACAGCAAGAGACCCAGTACTTC. This gives the protein CASSLDTPGQQETQYF.

The chain couples TRBV18 to TRBJ1-1; D perhaps matches TRBD1 (6 bases). This CDR3 comprises 15 residues. Trimming cost V 6 bases and J 0 bases, with 14 bases left between them. Germline CDR1 KGHSH, CDR2 LQKENI. The CDR3 sequence is CASSGAGLLNTEAFF. DNA of the CDR3: TGTGCCAGCTCGGGGGCGGGCCTATTGAACACTGAAGCTTTCTTT. Based on the CDR3 plus reference TRBV18 and TRBJ1-1, the full variable domain is NAGVMQNPRHLVRRRGQEARLRCSPMKGHSHVYWYRQLPEEGLKFMVYLQKENIIDESGMPKERFSAEFPKEGPSILRIQQVVRGDSAAYFCASSGAGLLNTEAFFGQGTRLTVV.

The chain has TRBV30 and TRBJ2-7; 8 bases fit TRBD1. The CDR3 has 13 residues. The germline V gene has CDR1 GTSNPN and CDR2 SVGIG (reference sequence). V lost 1 base and J lost 4; bases outside the gene matches: 3. CDR3 amino acids: CAWSGDRRYEQYF. For the CDR3, the DNA is TGTGCCTGGAGTGGGGACAGGAGGTACGAGCAGTACTTC.

The rearrangement links TRBV5-1 to TRBJ2-7, with TRBD1 matching over 7 bases. The CDR3 covers 14 residues. CDR1 and CDR2 (germline): SGHRS, YFSETQ. V shed 3 bases, J shed 3 bases, and the junction held 6 bases outside the gene matches. CDR3 region: CASSSTGSHYEQYF. CDR3 DNA: TGCGCCAGCAGCTCGACAGGGTCTCACTACGAGCAGTACTTC.

V is TRBV9 and J is TRBJ2-3, with TRBD1 identical over 9 bases. CDR1 is SGDLS, CDR2 YYNGEE, per germline. The CDR3 runs to 18 residues. J was trimmed by 1 base and V by 2 bases; bases with no gene match: 11. The CDR3 loop is CASSVNRDRVGGTDTQYF. Here the CDR3 DNA reads TGTGCCAGCAGCGTTAACCGGGACAGGGTAGGGGGCACAGATACGCAGTATTTT.

The chain links TRBV5-1 to TRBJ2-7; 8 positions agree with TRBD1. V lost 0 bases to trimming and J lost 5 bases; unmatched junction nucleotides: 4. CDR3 length: 14 residues. Germline-derived CDR1 and CDR2 are SGHRS and YFSETQ. CDR3 DNA sequence: TGCGCCAGCAGCTTGGACAGGGGGTTCAACGAGCAGTACTTC. Translated, it gives CASSLDRGFNEQYF.

V usage is TRBV19 and J usage is TRBJ1-2; the D is unclear. Trimming took 5 bases from V and 4 from J, leaving 14 bases between them. The CDR3 covers 14 residues. Germline V gene sequence: CDR1 LNHDA, CDR2 SQIVND (reference sequence). CDR3 sequence: CASSPAGGRYGYTF. CDR3 DNA sequence: TGTGCCAGTAGTCCCGCCGGCGGGCGCTATGGCTACACCTTC. The full variable domain, with the rest looked up from reference TRBV19 and TRBJ1-2, is DGGITQSPKYLFRKEGQNVTLSCEQNLNHDAMYWYRQDPGQGLRLIYYSQIVNDFQKGDIAEGYSVSREKKESFPLTVTSAQKNPTAFYLCASSPAGGRYGYTFGSGTRLTVV.

The table lists this clone with a count of one. The J gene is TRBJ1-2, the V gene TRBV28; TRBD1 matches at 8 bases. V lost 6 bases and J lost 2; bases outside the gene matches: 5. Germline CDR1 reads MDHEN; CDR2 reads SYDVKM. This CDR3 has 14 residues. CDR3 region: CASREGTGNYGYTF. The CDR3 DNA sequence: TGTGCCAGCAGGGAAGGGACAGGCAACTATGGCTACACCTTC.

Only one count was recorded for this clone. V usage is TRBV4-1 and J usage is TRBJ2-3; TRBD1 matches at 7 bases. CDR1 and CDR2 from the germline V gene are MGHRA and YSYEKL. The V and J ends lost 4 bases and 7 bases, in that order; junction bases with no gene match: 11. CDR3 size: 15 residues. CDR3 DNA: TGCGCCAGCAGCCTATTGACAGGGCAATCAAATACGCAGTATTTT. As protein: CASSLLTGQSNTQYF.

The V and J genes are TRBV4-1 and TRBJ2-2; TRBD2 matches 7 bases. The CDR3 runs 16 residues. Germline V gene data show CDR1 as MGHRA and CDR2 as YSYEKL. Trimming removed 0 bases from V and 7 bases from J; junction bases left unmatched: 8. As DNA, the CDR3 is TGCGCCAGCAGCCAAGATAGGGAGGGTATGGACGGGGAGCTGTTTTTT. It encodes CASSQDREGMDGELFF.